This is a list of T cell receptor beta chains from one sample in a study of vaccination effects on CD4 cells after COVID-19. The protocol was immunoSEQ multiplex PCR, while the TCRdb copy is restricted to in-frame clones and leaves out a portion. The table has 35,000 to 45,000 clones, about 80% seen once. These TCRs' antigens remain unknown. The material sequenced was CD4+ T cells from PBMCs cultured with HCoV-NL63 spike peptides, taken after COVID-19 vaccination. All receptors come from a human donor who received a COVID-19 vaccine. Some clones in this sample may be carry-over from other donors' samples. Each CDR3 is given with its conserved first and last residue. The order of the fields is D gene, J gene, V gene, clone size, CDR3 DNA, CDR3 protein. D genes are given only for firm matches. Only some rows state a clone size, as once, few, many or a class for expanded clones.

d_gene: TRBD1
j_gene: TRBJ2-5
v_gene: TRBV24-1
abundance: once
CDR3nt: TGTGCCACCAGTGACCCTGGGACAGGGCAGGGGACCCAGTACTTC
CDR3aa: CATSDPGTGQGTQYF

d_gene: NA
j_gene: TRBJ2-3
v_gene: TRBV5-1
abundance: NA
CDR3nt: TGCGCCAGCAGCTTAATGGTGCAGGGGCCCTTCACAGATACGCAGTATTTT
CDR3aa: CASSLMVQGPFTDTQYF

d_gene: NA
j_gene: TRBJ1-2
v_gene: TRBV6-5
abundance: NA
CDR3nt: TGTGCCAGCAAGCGGGACGCCGGTGGCTACACCTTC
CDR3aa: CASKRDAGGYTF

d_gene: NA
j_gene: TRBJ2-1
v_gene: TRBV11-3
abundance: NA
CDR3nt: TGTGCCAGCAGCCCAGGTGGCGCGGGTTCCTACAATGAGCAGTTCTTC
CDR3aa: CASSPGGAGSYNEQFF

d_gene: NA
j_gene: TRBJ1-1
v_gene: TRBV7-2
abundance: NA
CDR3nt: TGTGCCAGCAGCTTAGGCCTGAGTGGGACTGAAGCTTTCTTT
CDR3aa: CASSLGLSGTEAFF

d_gene: NA
j_gene: TRBJ2-5
v_gene: TRBV7-9
abundance: NA
CDR3nt: TGTGCCAGCAGCCCCAGACGGCGAGAGACCCAGTACTTC
CDR3aa: CASSPRRRETQYF

d_gene: TRBD2
j_gene: TRBJ2-5
v_gene: TRBV24-1
abundance: NA
CDR3nt: TGTGCCACCAGTGATTTGCTACGGGCCGGGAGGGTAGAGACCCAGTACTTC
CDR3aa: CATSDLLRAGRVETQYF

d_gene: TRBD1
j_gene: TRBJ2-3
v_gene: TRBV3-1/TRBV3-2
abundance: NA
CDR3nt: TGTGCCAGCAGCCGCGGGACAGGGAGCGCAGATACGCAGTATTTT
CDR3aa: CASSRGTGSADTQYF

d_gene: TRBD1
j_gene: TRBJ1-1
v_gene: TRBV19
abundance: few
CDR3nt: TGTGCCAGTAGTATTATGGGACAGGGGAGAGAAGCTTTCTTT
CDR3aa: CASSIMGQGREAFF

d_gene: NA
j_gene: TRBJ2-2
v_gene: TRBV18
abundance: few
CDR3nt: TGTGCCAGCTCACCACGGACCCTCGACGGGGAGCTGTTTTTT
CDR3aa: CASSPRTLDGELFF

d_gene: TRBD1
j_gene: TRBJ1-2
v_gene: TRBV5-5
abundance: NA
CDR3nt: TGTGCCAGCAGCTACCGGGACAGGGTTTTCGGTAACTATGGCTACACCTTC
CDR3aa: CASSYRDRVFGNYGYTF

d_gene: NA
j_gene: TRBJ1-1
v_gene: TRBV3-1/TRBV3-2
abundance: NA
CDR3nt: TGTGCCAGCAGCCAAGATCGGGAGGGCACTGAAGCTTTCTTT
CDR3aa: CASSQDREGTEAFF

d_gene: TRBD1
j_gene: TRBJ1-2
v_gene: TRBV9
abundance: NA
CDR3nt: TGTGCCAGCAGCGTAGTGACAGGGCTCTCTGGCTATGGCTACACCTTC
CDR3aa: CASSVVTGLSGYGYTF

d_gene: NA
j_gene: TRBJ2-1
v_gene: TRBV5-1
abundance: NA
CDR3nt: TGCGCCAGCAGTTTGTCAGGATCAGAAAAGCAGTTCTTC
CDR3aa: CASSLSGSEKQFF

d_gene: NA
j_gene: TRBJ2-5
v_gene: TRBV5-1
abundance: NA
CDR3nt: TGCGCCAGCAGCTTGAAGGGGTTTCAAGAGACCCAGTACTTC
CDR3aa: CASSLKGFQETQYF

d_gene: NA
j_gene: TRBJ2-3
v_gene: TRBV5-8
abundance: once
CDR3nt: TGTGCCAGCAGCTTTTTTTGGGTATCGAGCACAGATACGCAGTATTTT
CDR3aa: CASSFFWVSSTDTQYF

d_gene: TRBD2
j_gene: TRBJ2-1
v_gene: TRBV4-3
abundance: NA
CDR3nt: TGCGCCAGCAGCCGCCAACTAGCGGGGGCCTACAATGAGCAGTTCTTC
CDR3aa: CASSRQLAGAYNEQFF

d_gene: NA
j_gene: TRBJ1-4
v_gene: TRBV5-5
abundance: NA
CDR3nt: TGTGCCAGCAGCTTCCTTAATGAAAAACTGTTTTTT
CDR3aa: CASSFLNEKLFF

d_gene: NA
j_gene: TRBJ2-3
v_gene: TRBV5-8
abundance: NA
CDR3nt: TGTGCCAGCCCTGACCTAACCGGGGAAGATACGCAGTATTTT
CDR3aa: CASPDLTGEDTQYF

d_gene: TRBD1
j_gene: TRBJ2-5
v_gene: TRBV6-5
abundance: few
CDR3nt: TGTGCCAGCACAGGGGGCGAGGGGAAGGAGACCCAGTACTTC
CDR3aa: CASTGGEGKETQYF

d_gene: NA
j_gene: TRBJ2-5
v_gene: TRBV5-4
abundance: NA
CDR3nt: TGTGCCAGCAGCTTGGCCGGAAGGGGACCCCAAGAGACCCAGTACTTC
CDR3aa: CASSLAGRGPQETQYF

d_gene: TRBD1
j_gene: TRBJ2-4
v_gene: TRBV6-2/TRBV6-3
abundance: NA
CDR3nt: TGTGCCAGCAGTTACGAGGGGACAGGCCGGTGGGGCAAAAACATTCAGTACTTC
CDR3aa: CASSYEGTGRWGKNIQYF

d_gene: NA
j_gene: TRBJ2-1
v_gene: TRBV9
abundance: NA
CDR3nt: TGTGCCAGCAGCCCCCGAACCACCGGGGCCCAAAACTACAATGAGCAGTTCTTC
CDR3aa: CASSPRTTGAQNYNEQFF

d_gene: NA
j_gene: TRBJ1-5
v_gene: TRBV20-1
abundance: NA
CDR3nt: TGCAGTGCTAGTTACGGGACACAGAATCAGCCCCAGCATTTT
CDR3aa: CSASYGTQNQPQHF

d_gene: TRBD1
j_gene: TRBJ1-5
v_gene: TRBV6-1
abundance: NA
CDR3nt: TGTGCCAGCAGTGAGTTCAACAGGGGGCTTCAGCCCCAGCATTTT
CDR3aa: CASSEFNRGLQPQHF

d_gene: TRBD2
j_gene: TRBJ2-5
v_gene: TRBV20-1
abundance: NA
CDR3nt: TGCAGTGCTACACGGACTAGCGGGAGGTACTTC
CDR3aa: CSATRTSGRYF

d_gene: NA
j_gene: TRBJ2-3
v_gene: TRBV7-9
abundance: once
CDR3nt: TGTGCCAGCAGCTTAGTAGCGAGCACAGATACGCAGTATTTT
CDR3aa: CASSLVASTDTQYF

d_gene: TRBD1
j_gene: TRBJ2-3
v_gene: TRBV20-1
abundance: NA
CDR3nt: TGCAGTGCTAGTCATCGGGGACAGGGTACAGATACGCAGTATTTT
CDR3aa: CSASHRGQGTDTQYF

d_gene: TRBD1
j_gene: TRBJ1-2
v_gene: TRBV7-2
abundance: NA
CDR3nt: TGTGCCAGCAGCCCAATCCGGACAGGGTTTGGCTACACCTTC
CDR3aa: CASSPIRTGFGYTF

d_gene: NA
j_gene: TRBJ2-3
v_gene: TRBV10-3
abundance: NA
CDR3nt: TGTGCCGGAGGGGGGGAAATTCACACAGATACGCAGTATTTT
CDR3aa: CAGGGEIHTDTQYF

d_gene: TRBD1
j_gene: TRBJ1-5
v_gene: TRBV6-2/TRBV6-3
abundance: once
CDR3nt: TGTGCCAGCAGTGCAGGGGGCGCGGTTCAGCCCCAGCATTTT
CDR3aa: CASSAGGAVQPQHF

d_gene: NA
j_gene: TRBJ1-3
v_gene: TRBV29-1
abundance: NA
CDR3nt: TGCAGCGTTGAAGACAGGGAGGCTGGAAACACCATATATTTT
CDR3aa: CSVEDREAGNTIYF

d_gene: NA
j_gene: TRBJ1-1
v_gene: TRBV18
abundance: NA
CDR3nt: TGTGCCAGCTCACTGAGCACAACTTTGGGCACTGAAGCTTTCTTT
CDR3aa: CASSLSTTLGTEAFF

d_gene: NA
j_gene: TRBJ2-6
v_gene: TRBV28
abundance: NA
CDR3nt: TGTGCCAGCAGCAGACTCGTTGGGGCCAACGTCCTGACTTTC
CDR3aa: CASSRLVGANVLTF

d_gene: NA
j_gene: TRBJ1-5
v_gene: TRBV3-1/TRBV3-2
abundance: NA
CDR3nt: TGTGCCAGCAGCCAAGGGCGGGGCTCCAGTCAGCCCCAGCATTTT
CDR3aa: CASSQGRGSSQPQHF

d_gene: NA
j_gene: TRBJ2-5
v_gene: TRBV12-3/TRBV12-4
abundance: NA
CDR3nt: TGTGCCAGCGCCAGGACGCAAGAGACCCAGTACTTC
CDR3aa: CASARTQETQYF

d_gene: TRBD1
j_gene: TRBJ2-5
v_gene: TRBV10-3
abundance: NA
CDR3nt: TGTGCCATCAGTATAGGACAGGGTCACCTAGAGACCCAGTACTTC
CDR3aa: CAISIGQGHLETQYF

d_gene: NA
j_gene: TRBJ1-5
v_gene: TRBV5-3
abundance: NA
CDR3nt: TGTGCCAGAAGGCGCGGACAGATAAATAATCAGCCCCAGCATTTT
CDR3aa: CARRRGQINNQPQHF

d_gene: NA
j_gene: TRBJ2-1
v_gene: TRBV5-1
abundance: NA
CDR3nt: TGCGCCAGCAGCGTGGGGGTCCCCTACAATGAGCAGTTCTTC
CDR3aa: CASSVGVPYNEQFF

d_gene: TRBD1
j_gene: TRBJ1-1
v_gene: TRBV3-1/TRBV3-2
abundance: NA
CDR3nt: TGTGCCAGCAGCACCGGGACAGGAGCTTTCTTT
CDR3aa: CASSTGTGAFF

d_gene: NA
j_gene: TRBJ1-1
v_gene: TRBV30
abundance: NA
CDR3nt: TGTGCCTGGTTCAAACAGGGAGGGAACACTGAAGCTTTCTTT
CDR3aa: CAWFKQGGNTEAFF

d_gene: TRBD1
j_gene: TRBJ1-1
v_gene: TRBV5-1
abundance: NA
CDR3nt: TGCGCCAGCAGTCCCCGACAGGGTGAGACTGAAGCTTTCTTT
CDR3aa: CASSPRQGETEAFF

d_gene: NA
j_gene: TRBJ2-2
v_gene: TRBV7-8
abundance: NA
CDR3nt: TGTGCCAGCAGCTCCCGGGTGGGGAACACCGGGGAGCTGTTTTTT
CDR3aa: CASSSRVGNTGELFF

d_gene: NA
j_gene: TRBJ1-5
v_gene: TRBV2
abundance: few
CDR3nt: TGTGCCAGCCTGAGGACAGAGGGTCAGCCCCAGCATTTT
CDR3aa: CASLRTEGQPQHF

d_gene: TRBD2
j_gene: TRBJ2-1
v_gene: TRBV29-1
abundance: NA
CDR3nt: TGCAGCGTACTAGCGGGGGGCGTCGTTTATGGTGAGCAGTTCTTC
CDR3aa: CSVLAGGVVYGEQFF

d_gene: TRBD2
j_gene: TRBJ2-2
v_gene: TRBV19
abundance: NA
CDR3nt: TGTGCCAGTACCCCAGCCCTAGCGGGGGGGTTCACCGGGGAGCTGTTTTTT
CDR3aa: CASTPALAGGFTGELFF

d_gene: NA
j_gene: TRBJ1-1
v_gene: TRBV18
abundance: NA
CDR3nt: TGTGCCAGCTCACCGGTTGTTCCGATGAACACTGAAGCTTTCTTT
CDR3aa: CASSPVVPMNTEAFF

d_gene: NA
j_gene: TRBJ2-3
v_gene: TRBV5-4
abundance: NA
CDR3nt: TGTGCCAGCAGGGTAAAGGGGGGCGGCACAGATACGCAGTATTTT
CDR3aa: CASRVKGGGTDTQYF